This TCR beta chain was sequenced for a study of PD-1 blockade in mismatch repair-deficient tumors. The CDR3 is made up of 15 amino acids. V lost 0 bases, J lost 4 bases, and 13 bases lay in between. Per germline, CDR1 SGHNT and CDR2 YYREEE (reference sequence). Measured with immunoSEQ multiplex PCR; TCRdb has only the in-frame clones, and not every one. Of roughly 50,000 clones listed, over 70% are singletons. TCR sequencing covered a few patients who responded to pembrolizumab. Sequencing used peripheral blood, obtained less than 21 weeks after starting pembrolizumab. V usage is TRBV5-4 and J usage is TRBJ1-2; D unresolved. This TCR derives from an adult with mismatch repair-deficient cancer. CDR3 in amino acids: CASSLEPGELYGYTF. Here the CDR3 DNA reads TGTGCCAGCAGCTTGGAGCCCGGGGAGCTCTATGGCTACACCTTC.